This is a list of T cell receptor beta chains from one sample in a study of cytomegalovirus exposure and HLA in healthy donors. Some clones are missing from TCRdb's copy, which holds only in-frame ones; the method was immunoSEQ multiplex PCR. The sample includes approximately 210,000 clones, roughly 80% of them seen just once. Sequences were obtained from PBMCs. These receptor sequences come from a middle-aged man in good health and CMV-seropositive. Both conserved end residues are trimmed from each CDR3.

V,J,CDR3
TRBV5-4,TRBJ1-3,ASSLDRVWGNTIY
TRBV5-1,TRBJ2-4,ASSLGHQKALNIQY
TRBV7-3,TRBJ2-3,ASSPQTSGGRDTQY
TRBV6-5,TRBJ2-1,ASSAPAGNEQF
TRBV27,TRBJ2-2,ASSPRLGLGTGELF
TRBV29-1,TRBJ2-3,SVTLTGQGRTDTQY
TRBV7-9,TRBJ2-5,ASSLGGAQETQY
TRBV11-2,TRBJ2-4,ASSLVTDMY
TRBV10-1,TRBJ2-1,ASSPTGWGGEQF
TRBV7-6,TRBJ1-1,ASSKQSYTEAF
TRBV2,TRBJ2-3,ASSSGSLQADTQY
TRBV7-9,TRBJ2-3,ASSSQTDTQY
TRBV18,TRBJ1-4,ASTRGRNEKLF
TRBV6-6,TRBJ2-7,ASSSPGTSNYEQY
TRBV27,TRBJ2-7,ASSFGTGWYEQY
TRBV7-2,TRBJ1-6,ASSLQGPRFYNSPLH
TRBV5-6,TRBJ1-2,ASSLGDRIFNYGYT
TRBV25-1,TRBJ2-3,ASSGGQITDTQY
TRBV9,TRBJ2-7,ASSVAGLASRFEQY
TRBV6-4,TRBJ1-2,ASSDSGTGDGYT
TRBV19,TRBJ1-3,ASSPRDAGNTIY
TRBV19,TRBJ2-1,ASSRLALEQF
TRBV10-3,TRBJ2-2,AISAAETNTGELF
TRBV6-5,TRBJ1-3,ASSYDRGSGNTIY
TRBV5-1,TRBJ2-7,ASSLVGQGAYEQY
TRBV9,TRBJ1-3,ASSVEGADSGNTIY
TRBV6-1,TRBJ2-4,ASSAEDTGGNIQY
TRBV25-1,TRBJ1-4,ASSVGGTTNEKLF
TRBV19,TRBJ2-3,ASSIKARGTDTQY
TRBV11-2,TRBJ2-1,ASSLDSDSGHNNEQF
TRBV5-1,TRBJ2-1,ASSLFVSLNEQF
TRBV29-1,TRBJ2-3,SVVLDTTYHTDTQY
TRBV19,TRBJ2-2,ATRGASGIRELF
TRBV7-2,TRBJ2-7,ASSPGRDSPYEQY
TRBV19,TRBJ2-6,ASSTTRGRATLSGANVLT
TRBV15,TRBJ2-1,ATSPRSSGSPGV
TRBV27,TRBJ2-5,ASSSPLAGGQETQY
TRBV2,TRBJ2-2,ASSERAGGGGELF
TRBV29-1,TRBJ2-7,SVRGGSSYEQY
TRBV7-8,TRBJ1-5,ASSRTGGRGSNQPQH
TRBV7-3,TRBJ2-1,ASSLFQTGMNEQF
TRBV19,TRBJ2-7,ASTLAFGNYEQY
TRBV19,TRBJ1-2,ASSFQGGYGYT
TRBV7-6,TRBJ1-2,ASRGQGSYGYT
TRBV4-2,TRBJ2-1,ASSQETSGRAEQF
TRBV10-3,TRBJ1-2,AISEIDRGTYGYT
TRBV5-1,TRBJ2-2,ASGLYSASNTGELF
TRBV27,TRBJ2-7,ASSFTARGYEQY
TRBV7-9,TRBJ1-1,ASSFDVGGVTEAF
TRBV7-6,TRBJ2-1,ASSFASGNRYNEQF
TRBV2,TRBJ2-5,ASSESIVARTTQY
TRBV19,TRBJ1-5,ASGGYQPQH
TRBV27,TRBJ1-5,ASRLTGKILGTQPQH
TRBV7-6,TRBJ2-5,ASSTIDRFQETQY
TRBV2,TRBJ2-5,ASSDRDSQETQY
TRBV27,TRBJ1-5,ATRSQLGAGNQPQH
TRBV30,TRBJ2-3,ASTRRDGTDTQY
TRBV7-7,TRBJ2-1,ASSFSSGSYNEQF
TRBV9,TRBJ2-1,ASSLSGSGNEQF